The 29 T cell receptor beta chains below all came from one sample that was sequenced in a study of T cells in Graves' hyperthyroidism and ophthalmopathy. RNA transcripts gave rise to amplified TCR beta CDR3 regions. The HTBI primer set served for first-round RT-PCR of the TCR CDR3. MiXCR, run by TCRdb on the multiplex PCR reads, gives a single entry per CDR3 protein. The sample shows about 350,000 distinct CDR3 sequences, approximately 18% of them seen only once. The sample was blood. These receptors came from a woman aged 40 to 49 with Graves' ophthalmopathy.

This clonotype was observed many times. The genes are TRBV14 and TRBJ2-7; D is possibly TRBD1 (6 bases). This CDR3 has 13 amino acids. The germline V gene has CDR1 SGHDN and CDR2 FVKESK. Trimming cost V 1 base and J 4 bases, with 8 bases left between them. This CDR3 is CASSQGTEYEQYF. The CDR3 bases are TGTGCCAGCAGCCAAGGGACAGAATACGAGCAGTACTTC.

The V and J genes are TRBV6-1 and TRBJ1-1; 9 nucleotides line up with TRBD1. The CDR3 extends over 14 amino acids. The germline gives CDR1 MNHNS, CDR2 SASEGT. Unmatched junction bases numbered 8, after V lost 7 bases and J lost 5 bases. The CDR3 DNA reads TGTGCCAGCACCCTACAGGGGGCAGGAACTGAAGCTTTCTTT. Amino acid sequence: CASTLQGAGTEAFF.

There are many counts of this clonotype. The junction differs from germline at one of its ends, possibly a read error. The J gene is TRBJ1-2, the V gene TRBV28; TRBD1 matches 7 bases. Germline CDR1 MDHEN, CDR2 SYDVKM. This CDR3 region has 15 residues. The CDR3 loop is CASSLAPMHRGDYAF. CDR3 DNA sequence: TGTGCCAGCAGTTTAGCCCCGATGCACAGGGGAGACTACGCCTTC.

This clonotype was counted ten times or more. This rearrangement joins TRBV6-5 to TRBJ2-5, with D perhaps TRBD2 (6 bases). CDR3 length: 14 amino acids. Germline V gene sequence: CDR1 MNHEY, CDR2 SVGAGI. The ends were cut back, 3 bases at V and 1 base at J, with 9 bases in the middle. CDR3 DNA sequence: TGTGCCAGCAGTTATCGAGCGGGCCAAGAGACCCAGTACTTC. This translates into CASSYRAGQETQYF.

This clonotype was seen many times. The J gene is TRBJ2-5, the V gene TRBV27, with 8 bases lining up with TRBD1. The CDR3 sequence is 15 residues long. Per the germline V gene, CDR1 is MNHEY and CDR2 is SMNVEV (reference sequence). The J segment lost 5 bases and the V segment lost 7 bases, leaving 12 bases of the junction unmatched. The CDR3 DNA follows: TGTGCCAGCAACCCCAGGGGGCAAACTTGGGAGACCCAGTACTTC. Amino acids: CASNPRGQTWETQYF.

This chain uses TRBV28 with TRBJ2-7; D perhaps matches TRBD2 (6 bases). Germline V CDR1 and CDR2: MDHEN, SYDVKM. CDR3 size: 14 residues. Trimming took off 7 bases at V and 5 bases at J, with 18 bases between the two ends. Here the CDR3 reads CASIDSGGFDEQYF. In DNA form, the CDR3 reads TGTGCCAGCATAGATAGCGGTGGTTTTGACGAGCAGTACTTC.

A few counts support this clonotype. CDR3 sequence (DNA): TGCGCCAGCAGCCGGGGACAGATGGGGACTGAAGCTTTCTTT. Its translation: CASSRGQMGTEAFF. The chain links TRBV4-1 to TRBJ1-1; 7 bases are a match to TRBD1. The V gene's germline CDR1 is MGHRA and CDR2 YSYEKL. This CDR3 is built from 14 residues. Germline trimming cut 4 bases from V and 5 bases from J; bases unmatched to any gene: 7.

In its sample, this clonotype was seen many times. The chain uses TRBV7-8 and TRBJ2-6; D not certain. Germline lookup yields CDR1 SGHVS and CDR2 FQNEAQ. CDR3 length: 16 residues. Trimming stripped 0 bases from V and 3 bases from J, with 9 bases between. The chain's CDR3 is CASSLALGSGANVLTF. The CDR3 bases are TGTGCCAGCAGCTTAGCGCTGGGTAGTGGGGCCAACGTCCTGACTTTC. The full variable domain, completed using reference TRBV7-8 and TRBJ2-6, is GAGVSQSPRYKVAKRGQDVALRCDPISGHVSLFWYQQALGQGPEFLTYFQNEAQLDKSGLPSDRFFAERPEGSVSTLKIQRTQQEDSAVYLCASSLALGSGANVLTFGAGSRLTVL.

This clonotype was seen at least ten times. The J gene is TRBJ2-4, the V gene TRBV19, with TRBD1 as a possible D gene (6 bases). In germline, CDR1 is LNHDA, CDR2 SQIVND (reference sequence). Deletions cut 5 bases from V and 1 base from J, with 12 bases between. CDR3 length: 15 residues. In nucleotides, the CDR3 is TGTGCCAGTAGTGACAGGACGATCGCCAAAAACATTCAGTACTTC. It encodes CASSDRTIAKNIQYF.

This clonotype was seen a handful of times. This chain joins TRBV6-5 and TRBJ2-5; D possibly corresponds to TRBD1 (6 bases). The CDR3 contains 13 residues. The germline CDR1 and CDR2 sequences are MNHEY and SVGAGI. The ends were cut back, 2 bases at V and 4 bases at J, with 8 bases in the middle. The chain's CDR3 is CASSYEGGETQYF. As DNA, the CDR3 is TGTGCCAGCAGTTACGAAGGGGGAGAGACCCAGTACTTC.

This clonotype was seen repeatedly, ten times or more. The chain is built from TRBV28 and TRBJ2-5; D might be TRBD2 (6 bases). The germline V gene encodes CDR1 MDHEN and CDR2 SYDVKM. V lost 3 bases and J 7 bases, leaving 15 bases between the germline ends. The CDR3 is 14 amino acids. The CDR3 nucleotides read TGTGCCAGCAGTTTCGGAGGGGCGAGTGGGACCCAGTACTTC. Amino acid sequence: CASSFGGASGTQYF. Full variable domain (missing parts from reference TRBV28 and TRBJ2-5): DVKVTQSSRYLVKRTGEKVFLECVQDMDHENMFWYRQDPGLGLRLIYFSYDVKMKEKGDIPEGYSVSREKKERFSLILESASTNQTSMYLCASSFGGASGTQYFGPGTRLLVL.

By frequency in the sample, this clonotype is medium-sized. The rearrangement links TRBV6-2 or TRBV6-3 to TRBJ2-5; 10 bases fit TRBD2. Trimming took 6 bases from V and 6 from J; bases not matched to a gene: 10. This CDR3 is built from 15 residues. Germline lookup yields CDR1 MNHEY and CDR2 SVGEGT. The CDR3, as DNA: TGTGCCAGCAGCTACATGAGCGGGAGGGGTAAGACCCAGTACTTC. Protein: CASSYMSGRGKTQYF.

Many counts were recorded for this clonotype. V gene TRBV12-3 or TRBV12-4 combines with J gene TRBJ1-1; D unclear. This CDR3 is built from 13 residues. Trimming removed 6 bases at V and 2 bases at J, with 10 bases between. The CDR3 reads CASSRGENTEAFF. The CDR3 DNA follows: TGTGCCAGCAGCCGCGGGGAAAACACTGAAGCTTTCTTT.

This clonotype was counted ten times or more. The chain employs TRBV6-5 and TRBJ2-7; 9 bases fit TRBD1. The CDR3 length is 14 residues. The germline CDR1 and CDR2 sequences are MNHEY and SVGAGI. The J segment lost 5 bases and the V segment lost 6 bases, leaving 8 bases of the junction unmatched. The CDR3 spells CASRLDRGRNEQYF. The CDR3 nucleotides are TGTGCCAGCAGACTTGACAGGGGGAGGAACGAGCAGTACTTC.

This clonotype has a count of ten or more. The chain links TRBV6-2 or TRBV6-3 to TRBJ1-5; a weak D match, TRBD1 (6 bases). Germline assignment: CDR1 MNHEY and CDR2 SVGEGT. V was shortened by 4 bases and J by 7 bases, with 20 bases between the two germline ends. The CDR3 extends over 16 amino acids. The CDR3 loop is CASSSRQGHLPQPQHF. The CDR3 DNA sequence: TGTGCCAGCAGTTCCCGGCAGGGGCACCTTCCCCAGCCCCAGCATTTT.

V gene TRBV7-2 combines with J gene TRBJ2-1; a possible D gene is TRBD2 (6 bases). V lost 2 bases and J 9 bases, leaving 11 bases between the germline ends. CDR3 length: 13 amino acids. CDR1 and CDR2 (germline): SGHTA, FQGNSA. The chain's CDR3 is CASSLPGEAEQFF. CDR3 sequence (DNA): TGTGCCAGCAGCTTACCGGGAGAGGCTGAGCAGTTCTTC.

There are a few counts of this clonotype. J is TRBJ2-1 and V is TRBV6-2 or TRBV6-3; 10 bases agree with TRBD2. Germline loops: CDR1 MNHEY, CDR2 SVGEGT. The ends lost 3 bases at V and 6 bases at J; junction bases unmatched: 14. The CDR3 has 18 residues. The CDR3 bases are TGTGCCAGCAGTTATTCTACTAGCGGGACCCGTAGAGTCAATGAGCAGTTCTTC. Translated: CASSYSTSGTRRVNEQFF.

In its sample, this clonotype was seen many times. The chain couples TRBV6-1 to TRBJ2-5; D possibly matches TRBD1 or TRBD2 (5 bases each). Trimming removed 2 bases from V and 7 bases from J, with 11 bases in between. Looked up from germline, CDR1 is MNHNS and CDR2 is SASEGT. The CDR3 runs 13 residues. The CDR3 region is CASSEQAGGTQYF. CDR3 sequence (DNA): TGTGCCAGCAGTGAACAGGCTGGGGGGACCCAGTACTTC.

This clonotype was seen many times. The chain uses TRBV29-1 and TRBJ1-1; D is uncertain. The CDR3 has 12 residues. V was shortened by 7 bases and J by 8 bases, with 17 bases between the two germline ends. CDR1 and CDR2 from the germline V gene are SQVTM and ANQGSEA. The CDR3 sequence: CSATSGTGEAFF. The CDR3 region has the DNA TGCAGCGCAACAAGTGGCACCGGAGAAGCTTTCTTT.

This clonotype has at least ten counts. The chain couples TRBV10-2 to TRBJ1-1; D remains ambiguous. V lost 7 bases to trimming and J lost 4 bases, with 10 bases between them. The V gene's germline CDR1 is WSHSY and CDR2 SAAADI. The CDR3 totals 12 residues. The CDR3: CASTHGSTEAFF. CDR3 nucleotide sequence: TGCGCCAGCACACATGGCTCCACTGAAGCTTTCTTT.

This clonotype showed up many times. The chain carries TRBV2 and TRBJ2-7, with TRBD2 identical over 8 bases. Trimming at V came to 6 bases and at J to 4 bases, leaving 11 bases not matched to a gene. The length of the CDR3 is 15 residues. Germline values: CDR1 SNHLY, CDR2 FYNNEI. CDR3 nucleotide sequence: TGTGCCAGCAGGGAGACGGGACTAGAGGCATACGAGCAGTACTTC. This codes for CASRETGLEAYEQYF.

The J gene is TRBJ1-3, the V gene TRBV12-3 or TRBV12-4; a weak D match, TRBD1 (6 bases). The CDR3 loop spans 14 amino acids. The germline V and J ends were trimmed by 8 bases and 1 base, with 12 bases remaining between them. This chain's CDR3 is CASADRPSGNTIYF. The CDR3 DNA sequence: TGTGCCAGCGCAGACAGGCCATCTGGAAACACCATATATTTT.

This clonotype occurred many times. J is TRBJ2-2 and V is TRBV19; 7 nucleotides agree with TRBD2. V gave up 3 bases and J gave up 5 bases; unmatched junction bases: 0. The CDR3 runs 13 residues. Germline CDR1 is LNHDA and CDR2 is SQIVND (reference sequence). CDR3 region: CASSISGTGELFF. DNA of the CDR3: TGTGCCAGTAGTATTAGCGGGACCGGGGAGCTGTTTTTT.

V is TRBV7-2 and J is TRBJ2-7; TRBD1 aligns across 8 bases. The CDR3 consists of 13 residues. Germline assignment: CDR1 SGHTA and CDR2 FQGNSA. V was pared by 10 bases and J by 6 bases, with 11 bases of the junction left unmatched. The CDR3 sequence is CATAGQVLSEQYF. CDR3 DNA: TGTGCCACGGCGGGACAGGTCTTATCCGAGCAGTACTTC.

This clonotype occurred many times. The J gene is TRBJ2-7, the V gene TRBV27; 9 bases are a match to TRBD2. The CDR3 consists of 14 residues. The junction had 5 bases not matched to a gene; V was cut back by 3 bases and J by 5 bases. CDR1 and CDR2 from the germline V gene are MNHEY and SMNVEV (reference sequence). Written as DNA, the CDR3 is TGTGCCAGCAGTTTTAGCGGGAGAGGCCACGAGCAGTACTTC. This gives the protein CASSFSGRGHEQYF.

This clonotype was observed many times. The rearrangement uses TRBV29-1 and TRBJ2-7; 10 bases fit TRBD2. The CDR3 runs 17 residues. Losses at the gene ends were 8 bases for V and 6 bases for J; bases not matched to a gene: 22. Germline V gene data show CDR1 as SQVTM and CDR2 as ANQGSEA. The CDR3 region has the DNA TGCAGCTCTTTTGGGTTTGATGTAAGTAGCGGGAGGCTCGAGCAGTACTTC. Its protein product is CSSFGFDVSSGRLEQYF.

This clonotype was seen ten or more times. The CDR3 ends on some other residue instead of the conserved phenylalanine or tryptophan, so this is likely a read error. The chain links TRBV5-1 to TRBJ2-7; TRBD1 matches at 10 bases. Germline CDR1 SGHRS, CDR2 YFSETQ. With V trimmed by 0 bases and J by 2 bases, 11 bases remained unmatched. The length of the CDR3 is 18 residues. The CDR3 sequence: CASSLAGTGAVVTYEQYL. CDR3 bases: TGCGCCAGCAGCTTGGCCGGGACAGGGGCAGTTGTGACCTACGAGCAGTACCTC.

The chain has TRBV12-3 or TRBV12-4 and TRBJ2-2; 8 nucleotides line up with TRBD2. The CDR3 covers 14 residues. With 1 base clipped from V and 6 bases from J, the junction kept 1 base outside the gene matches. The CDR3 spells CASSLGLASGELFF. Here the CDR3 DNA reads TGTGCCAGCAGTTTAGGACTAGCGTCCGGGGAGCTGTTTTTT.

This clonotype was counted ten times or more. The J gene is TRBJ2-7, the V gene TRBV13, with TRBD2 identical over 14 bases. The CDR3 has 14 residues. The J segment lost 7 bases and the V segment lost 7 bases, leaving 6 bases of the junction unmatched. Germline-derived CDR1 and CDR2 are PRHDT and FYEKMQ (reference sequence). CDR3 DNA sequence: TGTGCCAGCACCTCCGGGACTAGCGGGAGAGAGCAGTACTTC. Translating it yields CASTSGTSGREQYF.